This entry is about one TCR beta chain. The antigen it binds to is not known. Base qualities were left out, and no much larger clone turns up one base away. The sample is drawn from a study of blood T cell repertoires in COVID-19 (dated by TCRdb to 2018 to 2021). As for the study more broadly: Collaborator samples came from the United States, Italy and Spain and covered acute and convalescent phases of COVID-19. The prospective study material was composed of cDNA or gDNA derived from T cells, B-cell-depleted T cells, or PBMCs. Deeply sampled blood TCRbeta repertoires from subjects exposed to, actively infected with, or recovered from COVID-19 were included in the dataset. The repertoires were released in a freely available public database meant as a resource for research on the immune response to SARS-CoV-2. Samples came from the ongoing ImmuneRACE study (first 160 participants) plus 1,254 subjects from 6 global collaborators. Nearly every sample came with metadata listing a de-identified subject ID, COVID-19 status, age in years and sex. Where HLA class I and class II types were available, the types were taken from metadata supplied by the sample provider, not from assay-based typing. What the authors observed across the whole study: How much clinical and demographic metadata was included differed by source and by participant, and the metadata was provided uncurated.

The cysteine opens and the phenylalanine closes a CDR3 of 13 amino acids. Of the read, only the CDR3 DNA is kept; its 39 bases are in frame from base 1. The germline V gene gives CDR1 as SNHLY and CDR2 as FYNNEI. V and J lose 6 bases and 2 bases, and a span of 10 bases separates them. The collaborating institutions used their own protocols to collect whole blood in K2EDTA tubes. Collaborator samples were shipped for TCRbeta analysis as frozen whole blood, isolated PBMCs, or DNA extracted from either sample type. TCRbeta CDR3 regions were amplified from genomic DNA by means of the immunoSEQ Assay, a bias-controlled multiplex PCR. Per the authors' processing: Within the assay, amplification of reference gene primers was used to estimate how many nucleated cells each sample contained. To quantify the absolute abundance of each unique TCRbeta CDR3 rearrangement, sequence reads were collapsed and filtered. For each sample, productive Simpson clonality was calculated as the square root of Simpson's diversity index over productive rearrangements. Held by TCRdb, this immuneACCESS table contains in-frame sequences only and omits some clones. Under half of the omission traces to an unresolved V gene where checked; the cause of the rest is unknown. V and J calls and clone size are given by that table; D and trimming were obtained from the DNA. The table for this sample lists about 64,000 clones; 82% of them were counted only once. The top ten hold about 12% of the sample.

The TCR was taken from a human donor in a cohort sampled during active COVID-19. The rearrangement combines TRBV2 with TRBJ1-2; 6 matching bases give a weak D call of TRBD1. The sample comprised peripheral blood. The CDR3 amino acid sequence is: CASSADRNYGYTF. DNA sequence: TGTGCCAGCAGCGCCGACAGGAACTATGGCTACACCTTC.